These 11 T cell receptor beta chains share one sample of origin, sequenced in a study of OX40 agonist ivuxolimab in advanced cancers. The protocol was immunoSEQ multiplex PCR, while the TCRdb copy is restricted to in-frame clones and leaves out a portion. The sample lists tens of thousands of clones; approximately 86% were seen once. The sequencing here drew on CD4+ or CD8+ T cells sorted from blood, taken in a trial of the OX40 agonist ivuxolimab. These TCRs come from an adult with an advanced solid tumor such as melanoma, head and neck, liver or kidney cancer.

The chain links TRBV29-1 to TRBJ2-2, with 7 bases aligning to TRBD2. With 4 bases clipped from V and 6 bases from J, the junction kept 5 bases outside the gene matches. The CDR3 is 13 amino acids. Germline V gene lookup returns CDR1 SQVTM and CDR2 ANQGSEA. Written as DNA, the CDR3 is TGCAGCGTTGGGGGACTATTTGCCGGGGAGCTGTTTTTT. It yields the protein CSVGGLFAGELFF.

CDR3 DNA sequence: TGTGCCAGCAGCTTAAACGCTGTAGCGTGGGGCGGGGAGCTGTTTTTT. Translation gives CASSLNAVAWGGELFF. The chain recombines TRBV7-6 with TRBJ2-2; D is perhaps TRBD2 (5 bases). Germline V gives CDR1 SGHVS, CDR2 FNYEAQ. There are 16 residues in the CDR3. The V gene lost 2 bases and the J gene lost 7 bases, with 17 bases spanning the gap.

The chain uses TRBV11-2 and TRBJ1-6, with 7 bases aligning to TRBD1. CDR3 size: 17 residues. Germline lookup yields CDR1 SGHAT and CDR2 FQNNGV. V dropped 1 base and J dropped 0; count of bases not matched to a gene: 3. The CDR3 DNA is TGTGCCAGCAGCTTAGGCTGGGACAGCTCCTATAATTCACCCCTCCACTTT. Protein sequence: CASSLGWDSSYNSPLHF. Variable domain in full (rest from reference TRBV11-2 and TRBJ1-6): EAGVAQSPRYKIIEKRQSVAFWCNPISGHATLYWYQQILGQGPKLLIQFQNNGVVDDSQLPKDRFSAERLKGVDSTLKIQPAKLEDSAVYLCASSLGWDSSYNSPLHFGNGTRLTVT.

The J gene is TRBJ2-3, the V gene TRBV9; TRBD2 might be the D (6 bases). The V end was cut by 4 bases, the J end by 0 bases, with 18 bases between. Germline CDR1 reads SGDLS; CDR2 reads YYNGEE. The CDR3 sequence is 17 residues long. The CDR3 DNA sequence: TGTGCCAGCAGCCCAACCCAGGGCGGGACTAGCACAGATACGCAGTATTTT. Translating gives CASSPTQGGTSTDTQYF.

The V call is TRBV28, the J call TRBJ2-7, with 7 bases aligning to TRBD1. The junction had 9 bases not matched to a gene; V was cut back by 3 bases and J by 4 bases. The CDR3 consists of 15 residues. CDR1 is MDHEN and CDR2 is SYDVKM in the germline V gene. The DNA for the CDR3 is TGTGCCAGCAGTTTTGGTCCGGGACAGAATTACGAGCAGTACTTC. As protein: CASSFGPGQNYEQYF.

V usage is TRBV4-1 and J usage is TRBJ2-2, with TRBD2 as a possible D gene (5 bases). This CDR3 region has 15 residues. V was pared by 3 bases and J by 2 bases, with 10 bases between. Germline V lookup: CDR1 MGHRA, CDR2 YSYEKL. Here the CDR3 reads CASSQRADNTGELFF. Written as DNA, the CDR3 is TGCGCCAGCAGCCAGAGAGCGGATAACACCGGGGAGCTGTTTTTT.

This chain joins TRBV27 and TRBJ2-5; TRBD1 is a possible D gene (6 bases). This CDR3 spans 13 amino acids. Deletions cut 4 bases from V and 2 bases from J, with 8 bases between. The germline V gene has CDR1 MNHEY and CDR2 SMNVEV (reference sequence). The CDR3 reads CASSYGTQETQYF. DNA for the CDR3: TGTGCCAGCAGTTACGGGACACAAGAGACCCAGTACTTC.

The genes are TRBV27 and TRBJ2-2; 9 bases are a match to TRBD1. Germline CDR1 MNHEY, CDR2 SMNVEV (reference sequence). The CDR3 covers 20 residues. V shed 2 bases, J shed 0 bases, and the junction held 13 bases outside the gene matches. Written as DNA, the CDR3 is TGTGCCAGCAGTTTAGGGGATGGCTGGACAGGGGTTCCGAACACCGGGGAGCTGTTTTTT. This sequence encodes CASSLGDGWTGVPNTGELFF.

V is TRBV7-9 and J is TRBJ2-1, with D possibly being TRBD1 (5 bases). The CDR3 loop spans 12 amino acids. With 2 bases removed from V and 9 bases from J, the gap between germline ends came to 8 bases. The germline V gene has CDR1 SEHNR and CDR2 FQNEAQ (reference sequence). CDR3 protein: CASSLSGIEQFF. The DNA for the CDR3 is TGTGCCAGCAGCTTATCAGGGATTGAGCAGTTCTTC.

V is TRBV30 and J is TRBJ1-2, with D hard to call. The CDR3 is made up of 12 amino acids. V was pared by 4 bases and J by 4 bases, with 10 bases between. The germline V gene has CDR1 GTSNPN and CDR2 SVGIG (reference sequence). CDR3 in DNA: TGTGCCTGGAATTGGATTCCCTATGGCTACACCTTC. Translated, it gives CAWNWIPYGYTF.

V gene TRBV9 combines with J gene TRBJ1-4; 10 bases line up with TRBD1. After removal of 3 bases from V and 6 bases from J, the junction contained 2 bases not matched to a gene. Germline loops: CDR1 SGDLS, CDR2 YYNGEE. The CDR3 contains 14 residues. The CDR3 loop is CASSAGTGDEKLFF. In nucleotides, the CDR3 is TGTGCCAGCAGCGCCGGGACAGGGGATGAAAAACTGTTTTTT.